These 11 T cell receptor beta chains were all obtained from the same sample, sequenced in a study of PD-1 blockade in classical Hodgkin lymphoma. Sample time point: cycle 4 day 1 (C4D1), after less than 7 weeks of nivolumab. Every patient had relapsed following autologous stem cell transplantation, and cohorts differed in brentuximab vedotin exposure. Researchers report purifying CD4+ T cells from thawed PBMCs by magnetic negative selection. The protocol was immunoSEQ multiplex PCR, while the TCRdb copy is restricted to in-frame clones and leaves out a portion. The sample includes about 30,000 clones, about 86% of them seen just once. Source: CD4+ T cells from blood, taken before the fourth cycle of nivolumab. The receptors shown here come from a human donor with classical Hodgkin lymphoma.

This clone was picked up one time. The chain recombines TRBV7-9 with TRBJ1-5, with TRBD1 as a possible D gene (6 bases). The CDR3 length is 12 residues. Trimming shortened V by 7 bases and J by 5 bases, and 9 bases separated the two germline ends. Germline lookup yields CDR1 SEHNR and CDR2 FQNEAQ (reference sequence). CDR3 sequence reads: CASKKGDQPQHF. Written as DNA, the CDR3 is TGTGCCAGCAAAAAGGGGGATCAGCCCCAGCATTTT.

The chain recombines TRBV10-3 with TRBJ1-2, with D unclear. Trimming cost V 11 bases and J 4 bases, with 11 bases left between them. This CDR3 is 11 amino acids long. Per the germline V gene, CDR1 is ENHRY and CDR2 is SYGVKD. The CDR3 spells CALWGSYGYTF. The CDR3 nucleotides are TGTGCCCTCTGGGGAAGCTATGGCTACACCTTC.

The rearrangement links TRBV5-1 to TRBJ2-1; D might be TRBD2 (6 bases). This CDR3 comprises 15 residues. Between the trimmed V and J ends, which lost 2 bases and 0 bases, there was a span of 9 bases. The germline gives CDR1 SGHRS, CDR2 YFSETQ. Written as DNA, the CDR3 is TGCGCCAGCAGCTTCGAGACTAGCTCCTACAATGAGCAGTTCTTC. Translating gives CASSFETSSYNEQFF.

A single count supports this clone. J is TRBJ2-3 and V is TRBV5-6; D perhaps matches TRBD1 (6 bases). CDR1 is SGHDT, CDR2 YYEEEE, per germline. V was pared by 6 bases and J by 0 bases, with 14 bases between. This CDR3 comprises 15 residues. This chain's CDR3 is CASTPQGRSTDTQYF. Written as DNA, the CDR3 is TGTGCCAGCACCCCTCAGGGGCGGAGCACAGATACGCAGTATTTT.

The CDR3: CASSPGQGSSNSPLHF. CDR3 DNA sequence: TGTGCCAGCTCCCCGGGACAAGGATCTAGTAATTCACCCCTCCACTTT. The chain uses TRBV5-4 and TRBJ1-6; the D gene is possibly TRBD1 (6 bases). The CDR3 has 16 amino acids. From germline, CDR1 is SGHNT and CDR2 YYREEE (reference sequence). V lost 7 bases and J 6 bases, leaving 20 bases between the germline ends.

V is TRBV6-5 and J is TRBJ1-6; D may be TRBD1 (6 bases). CDR1 is MNHEY and CDR2 is SVGAGI in the germline V gene. V was shortened by 6 bases and J by 8 bases, with 14 bases between the two germline ends. The CDR3 sequence is 14 residues long. In nucleotides, the CDR3 is TGTGCCAGCAGCAGACAGGTGCTCGATTCACCCCTCCACTTT. Encoded protein: CASSRQVLDSPLHF.

The DNA for the CDR3 is TGCGCCAGCAGTCAGGGGTTGGCTGAAAAACTGTTTTTT. Amino acids: CASSQGLAEKLFF. The chain links TRBV23-1 to TRBJ1-4; unclear D gene. TRBV23-1 is identified as an open reading frame with a role that is uncertain. This CDR3 is built from 13 residues. V was clipped by 3 bases and J by 7 bases, with 9 bases between them.

The sample holds one count of this clone. The chain has TRBV25-1 and TRBJ2-2; 9 bases match TRBD1. This CDR3 spans 15 amino acids. Germline V gene sequence: CDR1 MGHDK, CDR2 SYGVNS. With V trimmed by 4 bases and J by 8 bases, 8 bases remained unmatched. The CDR3 nucleotides read TGTGCCAGCAGTGGAGGGACAGGGAATATAGGGGAGCTGTTTTTT. Protein: CASSGGTGNIGELFF.

The CDR3 region is CASSYRDRAGEQYF. The CDR3 DNA sequence: TGTGCCAGCAGTTATCGGGACAGGGCAGGCGAGCAGTACTTC. The rearrangement joins TRBV28 to TRBJ2-7, with TRBD1 matching 9 bases. Germline CDR1 and CDR2: MDHEN and SYDVKM. The CDR3 sequence is 14 residues long. With V trimmed by 4 bases and J by 6 bases, 7 bases remained unmatched.

The chain links TRBV5-8 to TRBJ2-3; D is undetermined. V was shortened by 0 bases and J by 0 bases, with 11 bases between the two germline ends. The CDR3 loop spans 16 amino acids. CDR1 and CDR2 from the germline V gene are SGHTS and YDEGEE. This chain's CDR3 is CASSLALTSSTDTQYF. The CDR3 DNA sequence: TGTGCCAGCAGCTTGGCCTTGACATCTAGCACAGATACGCAGTATTTT.

The chain recombines TRBV19 with TRBJ1-5; no firm D call. With 3 bases removed from V and 5 bases from J, the gap between germline ends came to 8 bases. CDR3 length: 13 amino acids. CDR1 and CDR2 (germline): LNHDA, SQIVND (reference sequence). Written as DNA, the CDR3 is TGTGCCAGTAGTATGGAAGTGTATCAGCCCCAGCATTTT. It translates to CASSMEVYQPQHF.